Described below is a single T cell receptor (beta chain) sequence and its context. Antigen specificity is unknown. Assay: immunoSEQ multiplex PCR; the TCRdb copy retains only in-frame clones and omits some. The repertoire holds 55,000 to 90,000 clones, 70% to 90% seen once, with 0.8% to 0.9% in the top ten. The record originates from a study of OX40 agonist ivuxolimab in advanced cancers. The study's findings and limits: Partly responding patients at 0.1-3.0 mg/kg showed some of the smallest clonal expansion.

Losses at the gene ends were 5 bases for V and 6 bases for J; bases not matched to a gene: 7. Germline-derived CDR1 and CDR2 are SEHNR and FQNEAQ (reference sequence). The CDR3 contains 14 residues. The chain recombines TRBV7-9 with TRBJ2-7, with 10 bases that match TRBD1. This clonotype originated in an adult with an advanced solid tumor such as melanoma, head and neck, liver or kidney cancer. The specimen was CD4+ or CD8+ T cells sorted from blood, collected in a trial of the OX40 agonist ivuxolimab. CDR3 nucleotide sequence: TGTGCCAGCAGCCCAGGACAGGGGGGAGGCGAGCAGTACTTC. Translation: CASSPGQGGGEQYF.